This T cell receptor beta chain stems from a study of cytomegalovirus exposure and HLA in healthy donors (dated by TCRdb to 2016 to 2017). Regarding the study in general: In an earlier analysis of approximately 640 of the donors, around 300 Gb of sequence data and 95 million to 130 million unique TCR beta sequences from roughly 190 million T cells were reported. The study aimed to test whether signatures of past pathogen exposure could be identified by cataloging public T cell receptors. High-throughput TCR immunosequencing, statistical association of individual TCRs with disease status, and machine learning were combined to predict cytomegalovirus infection status. Both class I and class II loci were covered by HLA typing, at four-digit resolution. Donor age, sex, ethnicity and CMV serostatus were collected together with the repertoire data. A later genetic analysis took genome-wide SNP genotypes for about 65% of the roughly 670 donors and used that subset as a discovery cohort. Across 398 genotyped donors of the cohort, an average of roughly 200,000 unique TCR beta nucleotide sequences per donor were sequenced, and approximately 19% of those sequences were non-productive. An early release covering 550 to 650 HLA-typed donors comprised approximately 300 gigabases of sequencing data and 85 million or so unique TCR sequences. All discovery cohort repertoires had been generated on a single sequencing platform. To study patterns of TCR occurrence, a later analysis re-analyzed previously published TCR beta repertoires from 550 to 800 donors and added high-resolution HLA genotyping. Rather than using new phenotypic data, the later analysis identified candidate immune exposures from TCR beta sequences and from how often those sequences occurred across donors. The number of donors typed differed by locus, with roughly 620-630 for A, B, C, DRB1 and DQB1, more than 500 for DQA1, about 610 for DPA1, and roughly 450 for DPB1. Among the roughly 400 genotyped donors, around 81% belonged to the genetic ancestry cluster associated with self-reported Caucasian donors. An earlier analysis of 587 of the donors used high-throughput TCR beta sequencing to judge whether each TCR beta V gene segment behaved as functional or pseudogenic. A separate validation cohort of about 110 different subjects was used in addition to the approximately 610-subject first cohort. Because of strong linkage in the cohort, 4 to 6 DR-DQ haplotypes were treated as single units for association and clustering. The study profiled the T cell repertoires of 666 subjects by immunosequencing and related them to cytomegalovirus serostatus.

The cohort consisted of 600 to 750 healthy bone marrow donors. All cohort members were sampled while nominally healthy, although unrecorded immune exposures were likely present. The donor was CMV seronegative and belonged to the group of over 350 seronegative cohort members. Every donor gave a peripheral blood sample, and the peripheral blood mononuclear cells from that sample were used for TCR beta sequencing. Genomic DNA was extracted from the blood cell samples with the Qiagen DNeasy Blood Extraction Kit. This clone was picked up one time. This clone's antigen is unknown. Base qualities were left out, and no much larger clone turns up one base away. Study-level results and caveats: Immune exposure information for the cohort was limited to CMV serostatus. A later analysis found that most CMV-associated TCR beta chains appeared HLA-restricted, with HLA associations seemingly driven largely by CMV exposure. In the study, some 160 TCR beta chains were listed as associated with cytomegalovirus. This cohort had only TCR beta chains sequenced, and the lack of alpha or paired-chain data limited which features could be detected. A cluster of highly shared sequence variants was judged likely to represent a technical artifact of the sequencing pipeline. Some IMGT-functional V segments, including TRBV6-2 and TRBV6-3, could not be told apart with the 87-base-pair reads, so those segments were excluded. A later analysis found that TCR association rates varied across HLA loci, with DRB1 alleles showing the most associated TCRs and HLA-C alleles the fewest. Sequencing depth was assumed to be roughly uniform across donors in the presence/absence analyses, though that assumption may not hold. Several of the top co-occurrence clusters appeared to be linked to parvovirus B19, influenza, CMV and Epstein-Barr virus, according to a later analysis. HLA typing was unavailable for some donors at each locus, so association tests used only the typed subset. In vitro tests confirmed that a few of the cytomegalovirus-associated TCR beta chains recognize cytomegalovirus antigens. In both the original and validation cohorts, the classifier was reported to diagnose cytomegalovirus status with high specificity and sensitivity. In an earlier analysis of approximately 590 of the donors, most TCR beta V segments appeared in productive rearrangements about 87% or about 30% of the time, broadly matching IMGT annotations. Correlated functional status among segregating V segments might reflect linkage disequilibrium, but an unknown experimental factor could not be ruled out. A further reported finding was that TCR beta sequences accurately predicted the HLA-A and HLA-B alleles for most subjects in the first cohort. V-gene and J-gene trimming of TCR beta chains was associated with a missense DCLRE1C variant in a later genetic analysis, and the association was replicated in an independent cohort. In a later analysis, HLA-associated TCR beta chains were found to be more clonally expanded and to have lower generation probabilities than equally common non-associated chains. Specific HLA alleles were associated with more than 15,000 TCR beta sequences at a false discovery rate of 0.05 in a later analysis. The authors suggested that the approach could potentially be extended to other disease states and immunological phenotypes. Strong co-occurrence of HLA alleles, especially DR and DQ, made assigning TCR associations to individual alleles difficult. In a later genetic analysis, fewer N-insertions in productive TCRs were reported among donors in an Asian-associated ancestry cluster than the approximately 710-donor mean. About 17 rarely observed V segments, including chromosome 9 orphons, were excluded from the earlier analysis of some 590 of the donors because counts were too low. Across donors, most TCR sequences were observed very rarely, whereas some public TCRs were present in many individuals.

Libraries were prepared through the immunoSEQ multiplex PCR assay. The multiplex PCR relied on a mix of 60 forward primers for TCR Vbeta segments and 13 reverse primers for TCR Jbeta segments. The CDR3 region of rearranged TCR beta genes was amplified from genomic DNA by a multiplex PCR assay. The Illumina HiSeq System was used to sequence the amplified TCR beta libraries as 87-base-pair reads. Processing in the source paper ran as follows. A later analysis counted about 76 million unique TCR beta chains across the 666 repertoires, and around 12 million of these chains were shared by at least two donors. To remove PCR and sequencing errors, raw reads were error-corrected and collapsed into unique sequences using a nearest-neighbor algorithm that merged closely related sequences. Alignment of CDR3 sequences to IMGT reference sequences was used to assign V, D and J gene segments. Each retained sequence needed at least a six-nucleotide match to both a V gene segment and a J gene segment. Rearrangements were called productive when the CDR3 lacked stop codons and stayed in frame with V and J; all others were non-productive. CDR3 was defined according to IMGT convention as the region running from the second conserved V-encoded cysteine to the conserved J-encoded phenylalanine. The earlier analysis of a few hundred of the donors excluded any sequence lacking an unambiguous match to a single V gene segment. In an earlier analysis of approximately 610 of the donors, V segments were called functional above 56.7% productive rearrangements and were called segregating when the between-donor standard deviation exceeded 5%. A statistical classification framework was built to diagnose cytomegalovirus status from the catalog of TCR beta chain sequences. In a later analysis, V and J genes were assigned by comparing TCR nucleotide sequences against IMGT/GENE-DB human TR gene sequences. In a later analysis, CDR3 sequences and most-parsimonious VDJ recombination scenarios were assigned using the TCRdist pipeline. A later analysis defined each TCR beta chain by its CDR3 amino acid sequence plus V-gene family, and excluded reads lacking a unique V-gene family. In a later analysis, some 600 highly shared, low-generation-probability nucleotide sequences were removed to address suspected cross-contamination and a sequencing artifact. For each public chain, a later analysis derived a clonal expansion index from normalized ranks of inferred template counts within each repertoire. A later analysis computed generation probabilities with a VDJ recombination model fitted to out-of-frame rearrangements, and checked the results against IGoR. In a later analysis, hypergeometric tests were used to score TCR-TCR, TCR-HLA and TCR-CMV co-occurrence, with a repertoire-size bias correction applied to TCR pairs. In a later analysis, false discovery rates were estimated by permuting HLA or CMV assignments 20 times. A later analysis grouped co-occurring TCRs with DBSCAN, adding TCRdist sequence similarity when clustering within HLA-allele-positive subsets. Repertoires with fewer than 30,000 or more than 120,000 public chains, plus five repertoires with anomalous nucleotide sharing, were excluded from co-occurrence clustering. Held by TCRdb, this immuneACCESS table contains in-frame sequences only and omits some clones. Under half of the omission traces to an unresolved V gene where checked; the cause of the rest is unknown. The V and J calls and clone size were taken over from that table, and D and trimming were inferred from the DNA. Recorded for this sample are tens of thousands of clones; roughly three fifths of them occurred a single time. The leading ten clones occupy just under 6.5% of the sample.

Measured from the cysteine to the phenylalanine, the CDR3 is 12 residues long. Only the CDR3 DNA is retained, 36 bases long and in frame from the first base. CDR1 ENHRY and CDR2 SYGVKD were looked up in the germline V gene. V is shortened by 11 bases, J by 2 bases, and the region joining them spans 12 bases. The V and J segments used are TRBV10-3 and TRBJ1-2, with the D gene too uncertain to name. This receptor was identified in a woman between 25 and 40 years old in good health and CMV-seronegative. The sample consisted of PBMCs. Here the CDR3 is given as CAAMTINYGYTF. The sequenced DNA is TGTGCCGCCATGACTATCAACTATGGCTACACCTTC.